This T cell receptor (beta chain) is from a study of T cells in tuberculosis. General observations from the study: GMM-specific TCRs were nearer to active tuberculosis alpha repertoires, suggesting expansion.

Concerning this clone: Its antigen remains unidentified.

The table came from immunoSEQ multiplex PCR; TCRdb's copy has only in-frame clones and leaves some out. The data hold some 41,000 clones, with 90% to 95% observed a single time. The junction had 17 bases not matched to a gene; V was cut back by 1 base and J by 2 bases. CDR1 is MNHNS, CDR2 SASEGT, per germline. The CDR3 is 20 amino acids. Sequenced material: PBMCs. This chain connects TRBV6-1 to TRBJ1-2, with 9 bases lining up with TRBD1. The receptor was isolated from a donor aged 10 to 29 with latent tuberculosis or without tuberculosis infection. Some clones in this sample may be carry-over from other donors' samples. The CDR3 coding sequence is TGTGCCAGCAGTGAAGAACCCCCCCGGGGGGGACAGGGACCGAACTATGGCTACACCTTC. Translation gives CASSEEPPRGGQGPNYGYTF.